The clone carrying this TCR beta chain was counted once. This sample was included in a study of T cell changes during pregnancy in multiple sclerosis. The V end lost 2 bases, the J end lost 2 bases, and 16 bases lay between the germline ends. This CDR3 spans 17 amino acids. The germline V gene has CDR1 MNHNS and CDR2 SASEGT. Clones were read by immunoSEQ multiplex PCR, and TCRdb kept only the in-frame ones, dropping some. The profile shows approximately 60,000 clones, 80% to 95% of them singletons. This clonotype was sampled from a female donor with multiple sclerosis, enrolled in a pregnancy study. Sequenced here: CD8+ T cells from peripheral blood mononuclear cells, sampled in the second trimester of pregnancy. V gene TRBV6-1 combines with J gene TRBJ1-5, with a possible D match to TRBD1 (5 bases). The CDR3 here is CASSELPAGGGNQPQHF. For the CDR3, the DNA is TGTGCCAGCAGTGAACTGCCAGCCGGGGGTGGCAATCAGCCCCAGCATTTT.